This is a list of T cell receptor beta chains from one sample in a study of lymphopenia after photon versus proton radiotherapy. Using immunoSEQ multiplex PCR, the repertoire was profiled, and TCRdb retains in-frame clones only, with some absent. The sample includes 25,000 to 30,000 clones, 81% of them seen just once. This specimen consisted of peripheral blood, obtained from a patient treated with photon-based radiotherapy. Receptors originate from a man in his fifties or sixties with gastric cancer. Each CDR3 is given with its conserved first and last residue. D genes are given only for firm matches. Some rows mark clone size as missing; the rest say once, few, many or name a class of expanded clone.

TRBV10-1	.	.	TRBJ2-1	12	TGCGCCAGCAGTGAGTCATTTAGGGAGCAGTTCTTC	CASSESFREQFF
TRBV6-1	.	.	TRBJ1-1	13	TGTGCCAGCAGTGCCACCTACATCACTGAAGCTTTCTTT	CASSATYITEAFF
TRBV7-9	.	.	TRBJ1-1	14	TGTGCCAGCAGAGGACCGGGGGCCGCAACTGAAGCTTTCTTT	CASRGPGAATEAFF
TRBV2	.	.	TRBJ1-5	15	TGTGCCAGCAGCCCCGGGGAGGGGGTGGGTCAGCCCCAGCATTTT	CASSPGEGVGQPQHF
TRBV30	.	once	TRBJ1-5	14	TGTGCCTGGAGAGACTCAGGGTACGATCAGCCCCAGCATTTT	CAWRDSGYDQPQHF
TRBV7-3	.	.	TRBJ2-6	17	TGTGCCAGCAGTGAAGAGACAGGATACTTCGGGGCCAACGTCCTGACTTTC	CASSEETGYFGANVLTF
TRBV5-4	TRBD2	.	TRBJ2-1	16	TGTGCCAGCAGCTTGGGACTAGCGGGGGGGCTGGGTGAGCAGTTCTTC	CASSLGLAGGLGEQFF
TRBV10-3	.	.	TRBJ2-5	14	TGTGCCATCAGTGAGGGAGGTTACCAAGAGACCCAGTACTTC	CAISEGGYQETQYF
TRBV18	TRBD1	.	TRBJ2-1	15	TGTGCCAGCTCACCTACGGACAGGGGGGACAATGAGCAGTTCTTC	CASSPTDRGDNEQFF
TRBV18	.	.	TRBJ1-2	12	TGTGCCAGCTCACCCCTTGCGTATGGCTACACCTTC	CASSPLAYGYTF
TRBV7-6	.	.	TRBJ1-2	13	TGTGCCAGCAGCCGGGGGGGAGGCTATGGCTACACCTTC	CASSRGGGYGYTF
TRBV18	.	few	TRBJ2-3	13	TGTGCCAGCTCACCACCGTCCCGTAATACGCAGTATTTT	CASSPPSRNTQYF
TRBV7-9	.	.	TRBJ2-1	14	TGTGCCAGCAGCTTAGAACAACCAAACAATGAGCAGTTCTTC	CASSLEQPNNEQFF
TRBV30	.	.	TRBJ2-7	11	TGTGCCTGGGGGGTCGGGTACGAGCAGTACTTC	CAWGVGYEQYF
TRBV29-1	.	.	TRBJ1-2	14	TGCAGCGTTGAGGCGACAGGTTCCGGTCTAGGCTACACCTTC	CSVEATGSGLGYTF
TRBV18	.	.	TRBJ2-3	14	TGTGCCAGCTCACCACTCGCCTCAACAGATACGCAGTATTTT	CASSPLASTDTQYF
TRBV7-9	.	.	TRBJ1-4	13	TGTGCCAGCAGCGTGGACAGTCCCGGCAAACTGTTTTTT	CASSVDSPGKLFF
TRBV6-1	.	.	TRBJ1-1	13	TGTGCCAGCAGTGTGACAGTGAACACTGAAGCTTTCTTT	CASSVTVNTEAFF
TRBV27	.	.	TRBJ2-1	15	TGTGCCAGCAGGAGGATGGGGTTTATGGACAATGAGCAGTTCTTC	CASRRMGFMDNEQFF
TRBV4-1	.	once	TRBJ1-1	13	TGCGCCAGCAGCCGGGGGCCACGCACTGAAGCTTTCTTT	CASSRGPRTEAFF
TRBV5-1	.	.	TRBJ2-3	15	TGCGCCAGCAGCTTGGACCTTTTGGGCCCAGATACGCAGTATTTT	CASSLDLLGPDTQYF
TRBV5-6	.	.	TRBJ2-5	14	TGTGCCAGCAGCTTTGACACCTGGGCTGAGACCCAGTACTTC	CASSFDTWAETQYF
TRBV18	TRBD1	.	TRBJ2-7	16	TGTGCCAGCTCTCTCCTCTCCGGGACAGGGAGAGGGGAGCAGTACTTC	CASSLLSGTGRGEQYF
TRBV5-1	.	.	TRBJ2-3	15	TGCGCCAGCTCACTAGTACAGGGAGTAGCAGATACGCAGTATTTT	CASSLVQGVADTQYF
TRBV11-3	TRBD1	.	TRBJ2-5	15	TGTGCCAGCAGCTTATCAGGGGGAACGATCGAGACCCAGTACTTC	CASSLSGGTIETQYF
TRBV19	.	.	TRBJ2-3	13	TGTGCCAGTAGTATCACCCGATTTGATACGCAGTATTTT	CASSITRFDTQYF
TRBV6-5	.	.	TRBJ1-2	13	TGTGCCAGCAGCCCCGGACAGCTTTATGGCTACACCTTC	CASSPGQLYGYTF
TRBV15	.	.	TRBJ1-2	12	TGTGCCACCAGCAGGTCAGGGGTTGGCTACACCTTC	CATSRSGVGYTF
TRBV5-8	.	once	TRBJ1-1	13	TGTGCCAGCAGCTTGATAATGAACACTGAAGCTTTCTTT	CASSLIMNTEAFF
TRBV5-1	.	.	TRBJ2-3	12	TGCGCCAGCGGGGACTCCACAGATACGCAGTATTTT	CASGDSTDTQYF